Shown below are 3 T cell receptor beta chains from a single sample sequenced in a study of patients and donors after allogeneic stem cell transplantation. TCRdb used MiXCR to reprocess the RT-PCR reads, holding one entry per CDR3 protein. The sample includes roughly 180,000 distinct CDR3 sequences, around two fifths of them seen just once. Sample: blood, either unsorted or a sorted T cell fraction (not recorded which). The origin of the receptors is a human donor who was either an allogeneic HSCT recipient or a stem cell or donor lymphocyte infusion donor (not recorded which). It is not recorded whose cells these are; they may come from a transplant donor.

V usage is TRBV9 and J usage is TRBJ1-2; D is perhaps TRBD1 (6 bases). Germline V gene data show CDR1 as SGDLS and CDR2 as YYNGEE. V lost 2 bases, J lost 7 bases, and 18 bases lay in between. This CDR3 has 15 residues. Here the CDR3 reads CASSVASAGHPGYTF. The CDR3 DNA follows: TGTGCCAGCAGCGTCGCCAGTGCGGGACACCCTGGCTACACCTTC.

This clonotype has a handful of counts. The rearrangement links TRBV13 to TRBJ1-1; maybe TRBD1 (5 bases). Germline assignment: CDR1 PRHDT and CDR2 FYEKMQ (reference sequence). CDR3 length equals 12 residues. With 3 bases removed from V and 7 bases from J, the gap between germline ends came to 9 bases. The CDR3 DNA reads TGTGCCAGCAGCTTCCAAGGGGATGAAGCTTTCTTT. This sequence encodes CASSFQGDEAFF.

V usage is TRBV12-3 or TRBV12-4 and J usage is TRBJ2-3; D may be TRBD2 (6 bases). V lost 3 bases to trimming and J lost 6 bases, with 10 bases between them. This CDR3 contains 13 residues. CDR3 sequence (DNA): TGTGCCAGCAGTTTGACCGGGACTGATACGCAGTATTTT. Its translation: CASSLTGTDTQYF.